This T cell receptor beta chain was profiled in a study of blood T cell repertoires in COVID-19. On the study more broadly: Material from acute and convalescent COVID-19 was sourced from the United States, Italy and Spain. From T cells, B-cell-depleted T cells, or PBMCs came the material, which was cDNA or gDNA.

V shed 6 bases, J shed 1 base, and the junction held 7 bases outside the gene matches. Germline loops: CDR1 MNHEY, CDR2 SMNVEV (reference sequence). The CDR3 spans 15 residues. A few counts support this clone. As handled by the study authors: Reference gene primers were amplified, and this amplification served to estimate nucleated cell counts. Clones were read by immunoSEQ multiplex PCR, and TCRdb kept only the in-frame ones, dropping some. V, J and clone size derive from that table, while D and trimming were established from the DNA sequence. The sample has over 200,000 clones, around 90% seen once.

The sequence was collected from a man between 18 and 35 years old with active or convalescent COVID-19. The sequenced material came from peripheral blood. This chain connects TRBV27 to TRBJ1-2, with 8 bases that match TRBD1. CDR3 loop: CASSFDTGGNYGYTF. The CDR3 DNA follows: TGTGCCAGCAGCTTTGATACAGGGGGTAACTATGGCTACACCTTC.